A single sample gave rise to the 27 T cell receptor beta chains below, sequenced in a study of T-cell reconstitution after alpha-beta-depleted transplantation in children. Unique molecular identifiers were incorporated during preparation of the TCRbeta library. TCRdb independently ran MiXCR on the PCR reads; one entry per CDR3 protein. In the table there are 70,000 to 100,000 distinct CDR3 sequences, 9% to 15% of which are singletons. The sequences come from PBMCs from the stem cell graft donor, collected from the stem cell graft. The receptors were sampled from a human donor who donated a stem cell graft to a child with inherited bone marrow failure.

This clonotype has ten or more counts. CDR3 in DNA: TGTGCCAGCAGTTTTGGGGGGGGGTATGGCTACACCTTC. Translation gives CASSFGGGYGYTF. V is TRBV28 and J is TRBJ1-2; D is perhaps TRBD1 (5 bases). The CDR3 covers 13 residues. V dropped 3 bases and J dropped 5 bases, with 10 bases sitting between them. The germline V gene has CDR1 MDHEN and CDR2 SYDVKM.

Ten or more counts support this clonotype. The chain uses TRBV15 and TRBJ1-1; D remains ambiguous. Trimming removed 0 bases at V and 4 bases at J, with 9 bases between. The CDR3 is 14 residues long. Per germline, CDR1 LNHNV and CDR2 YYDKDF (reference sequence). The CDR3 nucleotides are TGTGCCACCAGCAGAGATAGAGATACCACTGAAGCTTTCTTT. Encoded protein: CATSRDRDTTEAFF.

This clonotype was recorded many times. The CDR3 nucleotides are TGTGCCAGCGGACGGACAGGGAAGGACAATGAGCAGTTCTTC. It codes for CASGRTGKDNEQFF. The chain recombines TRBV5-5 with TRBJ2-1; TRBD1 agrees at 8 bases. V was clipped by 7 bases and J by 5 bases; unmatched bases: 8. The length of the CDR3 is 14 residues. Germline V CDR1 and CDR2: SGHKS, YYEKEE (reference sequence).

This clonotype was detected ten times or more. V is TRBV3-1 and J is TRBJ2-1, with a weak D call TRBD2 (5 bases). Germline V lookup: CDR1 LGHDT, CDR2 YNNKEL (reference sequence). Trimming stripped 0 bases from V and 2 bases from J, with 11 bases between. The CDR3 contains 16 residues. The CDR3: CASSQEAVFPYNEQFF. The CDR3 DNA reads TGTGCCAGCAGCCAAGAAGCGGTATTCCCCTACAATGAGCAGTTCTTC.

This clonotype has ten or more counts. This sequence joins TRBV4-2 and TRBJ1-6; D uncertain. The ends were cut back, 0 bases at V and 9 bases at J, with 24 bases in the middle. Germline V CDR1 and CDR2: LGHNA, YNFKEQ. The CDR3 extends over 19 amino acids. CDR3 DNA: TGTGCCAGCAGCCAAGATCCTCTGGAGGCCTGGGAGATGGTTTCACCCCTCCACTTT. Residues: CASSQDPLEAWEMVSPLHF.

This clonotype was seen ten or more times. J is TRBJ2-3 and V is TRBV4-3, with 9 nucleotides matching TRBD2. V shed 2 bases and J 4 bases; nucleotides not matched to a gene: 4. Looked up from germline, CDR1 is LGHNA and CDR2 is YSLEER. This CDR3 contains 15 residues. The CDR3 is CASSQQAGGADTQYF. CDR3 bases: TGCGCCAGCAGCCAACAAGCGGGAGGTGCAGATACGCAGTATTTT.

This clonotype was observed at least ten times. This rearrangement joins TRBV7-2 to TRBJ2-3; D is unresolved. This CDR3 is built from 13 residues. Trimming left V 3 bases short and J 2 bases short, with 6 bases between. In germline, CDR1 is SGHTA, CDR2 FQGNSA. The CDR3 sequence is CASSFGPTDTQYF. The DNA of the CDR3 is TGTGCCAGCAGCTTTGGACCCACAGATACGCAGTATTTT.

This clonotype occurred many times. The chain links TRBV5-1 to TRBJ2-1, with 8 nucleotides matching TRBD2. V dropped 3 bases and J dropped 6; count of bases not matched to a gene: 11. The germline CDR1 and CDR2 sequences are SGHRS and YFSETQ. The CDR3 runs 16 residues. The CDR3 region has the DNA TGCGCCAGCAGCTCCCTAACTAGCGGACCGGGCAATGAGCAGTTCTTC. Encoded protein: CASSSLTSGPGNEQFF.

The table lists this clonotype with many counts. The chain joins TRBV11-2 to TRBJ2-3; weak D call: TRBD1 (5 bases). Germline CDR1 reads SGHAT; CDR2 reads FQNNGV. V was trimmed by 7 bases and J by 4 bases, leaving 12 bases between them. This CDR3 is 13 amino acids long. The CDR3 loop reads CASTLWGSDTQYF. The CDR3 DNA sequence: TGTGCCAGCACCCTCTGGGGCTCAGATACGCAGTATTTT.

The sample holds many counts of this clonotype. The CDR3, as DNA: TGCGCCAGCAGCCGACAGGAGATTAACACCGGGGAGCTGTTTTTT. This sequence encodes CASSRQEINTGELFF. The gene calls are TRBV4-3 and TRBJ2-2, with D perhaps matching TRBD1 (6 bases). Per germline, CDR1 LGHNA and CDR2 YSLEER. Trimming shortened V by 4 bases and J by 2 bases, and 11 bases separated the two germline ends. CDR3 length: 15 residues.

With regard to this clonotype: This may arise from a read error, as a much more abundant clone is one base away. The J gene is TRBJ2-1, the V gene TRBV25-1; 8 bases are shared with TRBD2. Germline CDR1 MGHDK, CDR2 SYGVNS. The CDR3 length is 14 residues. The CDR3 region has the DNA TGTGCCATCGGAGGGGGGTCGGGGGGGCATGACCAGTTCTTC. Amino acids: CAIGGGSGGHDQFF.

This chain connects TRBV7-3 to TRBJ2-1; TRBD2 agrees at 9 bases. The V and J ends lost 4 bases and 0 bases, in that order; junction bases with no gene match: 1. The CDR3 loop spans 15 amino acids. Germline CDR1 SGHTA, CDR2 FQGTGA. CDR3 in DNA: TGTGCCAGCAGCTCTAGCGGGAACTCCTACAATGAGCAGTTCTTC. This translates into CASSSSGNSYNEQFF.

The chain employs TRBV3-1 and TRBJ2-1; 9 bases match TRBD1. The germline gives CDR1 LGHDT, CDR2 YNNKEL (reference sequence). Losses at the gene ends were 3 bases for V and 2 bases for J; bases not matched to a gene: 2. This CDR3 comprises 15 residues. The CDR3 here is CASSQGQGTYNEQFF. The DNA for the CDR3 is TGTGCCAGCAGCCAGGGACAGGGTACCTACAATGAGCAGTTCTTC.

This clonotype was observed many times. The CDR3 reads CASSLALGPGFLGSYGYTF. DNA for the CDR3: TGTGCCAGCAGCTTAGCATTGGGCCCGGGGTTCCTAGGGAGTTATGGCTACACCTTC. The rearrangement links TRBV7-2 to TRBJ1-2; D remains ambiguous. Germline V CDR1 and CDR2: SGHTA, FQGNSA. Trimming shortened V by 0 bases and J by 5 bases, and 25 bases separated the two germline ends. CDR3 length: 19 amino acids.

The chain joins TRBV11-3 to TRBJ2-3, with 7 positions matching TRBD1. The germline gives CDR1 SGHNT, CDR2 YENEEA. The CDR3 spans 15 residues. V lost 5 bases and J lost 2; bases outside the gene matches: 7. The CDR3 DNA sequence: TGTGCCAGCAGCCCGGGACAGCATTCCACAGATACGCAGTATTTT. Protein sequence: CASSPGQHSTDTQYF.

In its sample, this clonotype was seen many times. The chain joins TRBV7-6 to TRBJ1-1; D is unclear. Germline CDR1 and CDR2: SGHVS and FNYEAQ. V lost 1 base and J 1 base, leaving 4 bases between the germline ends. The length of the CDR3 is 13 residues. Written as DNA, the CDR3 is TGTGCCAGCAGCTTAGTAGAGAACACTGAAGCTTTCTTT. Protein sequence: CASSLVENTEAFF.

The CDR3 loop reads CASSLFLGDTEAFF. CDR3 in DNA: TGTGCCAGCAGCTTGTTTCTAGGGGACACTGAAGCTTTCTTT. The chain links TRBV5-4 to TRBJ1-1, with TRBD1 as a possible D gene (5 bases). V lost 1 base and J 3 bases, leaving 10 bases between the germline ends. Germline values: CDR1 SGHNT, CDR2 YYREEE (reference sequence). CDR3 length: 14 amino acids.

At least ten counts were recorded for this clonotype. V usage is TRBV20-1 and J usage is TRBJ2-1; 7 bases fit TRBD2. This CDR3 has 16 residues. The trim removed 0 bases at V and 4 bases at J, leaving 9 bases unmatched. Germline V gives CDR1 DFQATT, CDR2 SNEGSKA (reference sequence). The CDR3 DNA follows: TGCAGTGCTAGAGATCAAGTAGCGGGTTCATACAATGAGCAGTTCTTC. Encoded protein: CSARDQVAGSYNEQFF.

V is TRBV15 and J is TRBJ1-1; D gene ambiguous. V dropped 3 bases and J dropped 1 base, with 6 bases sitting between them. This CDR3 has 13 amino acids. In germline, CDR1 is LNHNV, CDR2 YYDKDF (reference sequence). In nucleotides, the CDR3 is TGTGCCACCAGCAGTCAGAGGAACACTGAAGCTTTCTTT. Encoded protein: CATSSQRNTEAFF.

In its sample, this clonotype was seen many times. DNA for the CDR3: TGTGCCAGCAGCTTAGTAGCGGGAGGACTCTACGAGCAGTACTTC. Amino acids: CASSLVAGGLYEQYF. This rearrangement joins TRBV7-2 to TRBJ2-7; 10 nucleotides align to TRBD2. The germline V gene has CDR1 SGHTA and CDR2 FQGNSA. Losses at the gene ends were 1 base for V and 3 bases for J; bases not matched to a gene: 3. The length of the CDR3 is 15 residues.

This clonotype was picked up many times. The J gene is TRBJ1-2, the V gene TRBV9, with D possibly TRBD1 on 5 matching bases. This CDR3 is built from 14 residues. V lost 3 bases and J lost 4, with 13 bases in between. Germline CDR1 and CDR2: SGDLS and YYNGEE. As DNA, the CDR3 is TGTGCCAGCAGCGAAACGACAGCCGTCTATGGCTACACCTTC. Protein: CASSETTAVYGYTF.

This clonotype was seen at least ten times. This chain links TRBV20-1 with TRBJ1-1; D is possibly TRBD1 (6 bases). Trimming took off 4 bases at V and 0 bases at J, with 9 bases between the two ends. This CDR3 is 13 amino acids long. From germline, CDR1 is DFQATT and CDR2 SNEGSKA (reference sequence). In DNA, the CDR3 is TGCAGTGCTAATAGGGGGATGAACACTGAAGCTTTCTTT. It specifies CSANRGMNTEAFF.

Many counts were recorded for this clonotype. The V gene is TRBV20-1, the J gene TRBJ2-7, with 7 bases identical to TRBD1. The germline gives CDR1 DFQATT, CDR2 SNEGSKA (reference sequence). Trimming cost V 3 bases and J 4 bases; bases outside gene matches: 6. The CDR3 length is 13 residues. DNA for the CDR3: TGCAGTGCTAGGAAAACAGGGGCTTACGAGCAGTACTTC. It codes for CSARKTGAYEQYF.

This chain joins TRBV4-1 and TRBJ1-1; 8 nucleotides agree with TRBD1. The CDR3 length is 13 residues. V dropped 5 bases and J dropped 6; count of bases not matched to a gene: 5. Looked up from germline, CDR1 is MGHRA and CDR2 is YSYEKL. The CDR3 DNA follows: TGCGCCAGCAGCAAGGACAGGGAAGCTGAAGCTTTCTTT. It specifies CASSKDREAEAFF.

This clonotype was observed at least ten times. The junction and the germline gene differ at one end; a read error may be behind it. The V and J genes are TRBV7-2 and TRBJ2-7; D unclear. This CDR3 spans 16 amino acids. The V gene's germline CDR1 is SGHTA and CDR2 FQGNSA. This chain's CDR3 is CASSLPRSISSYEQYF. As DNA, the CDR3 is TGTGCCAGCAGCTTACCCCGCAGTATCTCCTCCTATGAGCAGTACTTC.

This clonotype has a count of ten or more. This sequence joins TRBV24-1 and TRBJ2-3, with D possibly matching TRBD1 (5 bases). The CDR3 covers 15 residues. Germline values: CDR1 KGHDR, CDR2 SFDVKD. The V end lost 4 bases, the J end lost 3 bases, and 13 bases lay between the germline ends. DNA for the CDR3: TGTGCCACCAGTGACGTCCTGGCAGGGACAGATACGCAGTATTTT. It is translated as CATSDVLAGTDTQYF.

This sequence joins TRBV15 and TRBJ2-2; 7 bases are a match to TRBD1. Losses at the gene ends were 7 bases for V and 5 bases for J; bases not matched to a gene: 7. Per germline, CDR1 LNHNV and CDR2 YYDKDF (reference sequence). The CDR3 is made up of 14 amino acids. The CDR3 is CATTQGVGTGELFF. CDR3 DNA sequence: TGTGCCACCACCCAGGGGGTAGGGACCGGGGAGCTGTTTTTT.